This T cell receptor beta chain was recorded in a study of regulatory T cells in long-lasting Graves disease. Study outcomes and limitations: Those with persistent disease had in common more public clonotypes (2,741) than new patients (roughly 1,000). For persistent Graves' patients, TCR diversity was lower than for newly diagnosed ones.

Time point noted: persistent/refractory GD, antithyroid drugs over 5 years with positive TRAb. The authors made the TCR library using RNA they extracted from PBMCs. For TCR beta, libraries came from iRepertoire HTBI primers and Arm-PCR of CDR3 regions. Authors' processing steps: Across samples, about 56 TRBV and some 15 TRBJ segments were found. TCRdb reprocessed the multiplex PCR reads with MiXCR, giving one entry per CDR3 protein. The V and J calls come from TCRdb's annotation, not from the publication. Among about 340,000 distinct CDR3 sequences listed, roughly a fifth were seen once. This CDR3 spans 21 amino acids. CDR1 and CDR2 from the germline V gene are MDHEN and SYDVKM. Trimming cost V 2 bases and J 2 bases, with 28 bases left between them. In this sample, this clonotype turned up many times. Its specificity is not known.

Sequenced here: peripheral blood mononuclear cells (PBMCs), sampled when the disease was refractory, from a patient treated with antithyroid drugs. The clonotype comes from a female donor with Graves disease. The chain carries TRBV28 and TRBJ1-5, with D possibly TRBD1 on 5 matching bases. DNA of the CDR3: TGTGCCAGCAGTTTAGGGGCTTGGAATTGGGGATACCGAGAGGGCAATCAGCCCCAGCATTTT. It specifies CASSLGAWNWGYREGNQPQHF.